This T cell receptor beta chain was identified in a study of regulatory T cells in long-lasting Graves disease. Study-wide findings and caveats: Reduced TCR diversity was observed in persistent Graves' patients versus newly diagnosed patients.

This clonotype appeared many times. Its antigen is as yet unknown. Arm-PCR of CDR3 regions and iRepertoire HTBI primers were the basis on which TCR beta libraries were built. MiXCR, applied by TCRdb to the multiplex PCR reads, yields one record per CDR3 protein. The top ten clones hold over 7.5% of a sample with 530,000 or so distinct CDR3 sequences, about 13% of them seen once. Time point defined: newly diagnosed GD, antithyroid drugs for less than 3 months. The TCR library was made from RNA that had been extracted from PBMCs in TRIzol. The germline V gene has CDR1 DFQATT and CDR2 SNEGSKA (reference sequence). Trimming took off 6 bases at V and 1 base at J, with 19 bases between the two ends. CDR3 size: 15 residues. These records were also assigned to another study, of T cells in Graves' hyperthyroidism and ophthalmopathy.

The sequenced sample was peripheral blood mononuclear cells (PBMCs), obtained at new diagnosis, from a patient treated with antithyroid drugs. The receptor comes from a young man with Graves disease. This chain links TRBV20-1 with TRBJ2-7; a possible D gene is TRBD2 (5 bases). The CDR3 coding sequence is TGCAGTGCCCGTAAGGGTAGCGCGATTTCCTACGAGCAGTACTTC. Its translation is CSARKGSAISYEQYF.